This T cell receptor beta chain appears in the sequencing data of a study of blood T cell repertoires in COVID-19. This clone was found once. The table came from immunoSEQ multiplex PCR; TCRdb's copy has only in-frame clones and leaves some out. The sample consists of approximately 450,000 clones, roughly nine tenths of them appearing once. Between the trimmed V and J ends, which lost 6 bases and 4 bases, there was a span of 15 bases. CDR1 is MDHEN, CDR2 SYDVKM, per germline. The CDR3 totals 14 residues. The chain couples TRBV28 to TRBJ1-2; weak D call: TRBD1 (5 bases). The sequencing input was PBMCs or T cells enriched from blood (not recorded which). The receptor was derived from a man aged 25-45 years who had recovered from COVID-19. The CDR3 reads CASSSIRDPYGYTF. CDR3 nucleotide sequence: TGTGCCAGCAGCTCCATCAGGGATCCCTATGGCTACACCTTC.